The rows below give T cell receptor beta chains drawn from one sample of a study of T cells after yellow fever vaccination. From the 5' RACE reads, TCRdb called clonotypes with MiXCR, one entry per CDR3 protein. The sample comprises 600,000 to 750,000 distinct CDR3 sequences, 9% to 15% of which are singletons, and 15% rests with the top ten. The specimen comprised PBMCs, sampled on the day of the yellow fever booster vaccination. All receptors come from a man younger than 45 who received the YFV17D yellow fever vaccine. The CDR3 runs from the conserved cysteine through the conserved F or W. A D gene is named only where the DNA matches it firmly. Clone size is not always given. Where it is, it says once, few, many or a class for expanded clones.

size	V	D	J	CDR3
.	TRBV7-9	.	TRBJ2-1	CASSLMAGALGNEQFF
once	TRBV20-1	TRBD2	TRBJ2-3	CSALRTSGSETQYF
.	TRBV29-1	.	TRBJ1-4	CSATPREPNEKLFF
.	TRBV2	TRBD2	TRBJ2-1	CASSVDLAGNEQFF
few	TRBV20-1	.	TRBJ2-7	CSAEGDQSSYEQYF
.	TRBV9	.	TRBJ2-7	CASSVDSGRDEQYF
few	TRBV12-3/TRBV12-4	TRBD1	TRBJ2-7	CASSPRWDRGFRGGHEQYF
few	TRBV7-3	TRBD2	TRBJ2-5	CASRVGAGAETQYF
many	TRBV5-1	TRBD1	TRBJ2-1	CASSLSGGPYNEQFF
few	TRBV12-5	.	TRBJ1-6	CASGLDYNSPLHF
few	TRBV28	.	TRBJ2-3	CASSFTAATDTQYF
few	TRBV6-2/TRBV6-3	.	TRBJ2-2	CASLAILTGELFF
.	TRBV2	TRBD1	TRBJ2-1	CATLSRDRGLAQKNEQFF
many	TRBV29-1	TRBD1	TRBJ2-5	CSLLRTGQETQYF
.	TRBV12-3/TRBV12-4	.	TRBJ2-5	CASSPNRGGEQETQYF
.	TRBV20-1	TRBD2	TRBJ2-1	CSATERDRTNEQFF
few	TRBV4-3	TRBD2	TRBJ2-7	CASSQELAGEWYEQYF
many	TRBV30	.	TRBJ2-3	CAWTTGLTGDTQYF
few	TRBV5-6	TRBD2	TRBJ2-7	CASSFSGRASYEQYF
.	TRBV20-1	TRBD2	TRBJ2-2	CSAFSGSRTGELFF
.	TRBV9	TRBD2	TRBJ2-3	CASSAQTGGVGGDTQYF
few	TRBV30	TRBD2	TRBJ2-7	CAWRRGTKRLEQYF
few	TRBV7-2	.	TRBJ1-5	CASSLMSAGQSNQPQHF
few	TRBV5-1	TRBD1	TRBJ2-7	CASGPGTGFNEQYF
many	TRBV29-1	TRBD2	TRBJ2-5	CSLLGGEETQYF
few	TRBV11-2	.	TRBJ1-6	CASSLSGAGNSPLHF
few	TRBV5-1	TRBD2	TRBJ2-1	CASSLALRGLDNNEQFF
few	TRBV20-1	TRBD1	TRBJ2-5	CSADADRTYQETQYF
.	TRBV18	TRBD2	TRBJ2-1	CASSPLREGVFF
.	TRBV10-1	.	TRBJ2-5	CASSESVNPGRTQYF
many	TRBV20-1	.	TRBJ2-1	CSASSEVGNEQFF
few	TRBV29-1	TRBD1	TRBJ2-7	CSVVRTGGYEQYF
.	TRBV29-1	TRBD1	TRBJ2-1	CSVEGTGERDYEQFF
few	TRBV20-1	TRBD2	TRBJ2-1	CSTRRLAGFNEQFF
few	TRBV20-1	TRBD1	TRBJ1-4	CSARGQGSNEKLFF
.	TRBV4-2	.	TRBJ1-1	CASSQVQGEDTEAFF
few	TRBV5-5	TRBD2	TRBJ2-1	CASSLVSSGYNEQFF
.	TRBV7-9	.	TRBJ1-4	CASSTPGQFLALEKLFF
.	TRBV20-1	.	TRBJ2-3	CSARGLRGDADTQYF
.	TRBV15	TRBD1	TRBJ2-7	CATSRDRYYEQYF
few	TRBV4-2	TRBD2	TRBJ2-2	CASSQVTSGSLGELFF
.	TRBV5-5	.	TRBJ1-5	CASSRGAGALNQPQHF
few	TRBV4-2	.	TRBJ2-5	CASSQAGTQETQYF
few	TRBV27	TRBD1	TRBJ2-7	CASRNRDSSYEQYF
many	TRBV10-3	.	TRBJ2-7	CAVLSESSYEQYF
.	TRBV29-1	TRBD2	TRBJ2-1	CSVFGTKLNNEQFF
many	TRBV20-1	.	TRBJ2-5	CSASSPAGETQYF
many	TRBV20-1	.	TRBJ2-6	CSARSYSGANVLTF
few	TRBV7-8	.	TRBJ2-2	CASSSPPPDTGELFF
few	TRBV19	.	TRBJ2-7	CASSPESTYEQYF
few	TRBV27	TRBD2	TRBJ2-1	CASSKGLAGRSEQFF
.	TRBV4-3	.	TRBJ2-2	CASSQESRVGTGELFF
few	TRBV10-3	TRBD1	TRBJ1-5	CAISEEGQGNQPQHF